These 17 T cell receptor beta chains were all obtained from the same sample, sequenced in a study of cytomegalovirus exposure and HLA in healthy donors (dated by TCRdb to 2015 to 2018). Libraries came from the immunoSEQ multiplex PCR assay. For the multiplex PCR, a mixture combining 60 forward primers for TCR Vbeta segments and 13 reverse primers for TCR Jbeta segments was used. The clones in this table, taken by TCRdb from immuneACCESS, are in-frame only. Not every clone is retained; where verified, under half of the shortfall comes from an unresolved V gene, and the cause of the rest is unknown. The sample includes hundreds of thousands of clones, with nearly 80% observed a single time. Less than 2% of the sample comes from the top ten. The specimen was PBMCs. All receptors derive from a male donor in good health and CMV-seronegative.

CDR3 sequence: CASSDVELAGTPADTQYF. Here the CDR3 DNA reads TGCGCCAGCAGTGATGTTGAGTTAGCGGGTACCCCCGCAGATACGCAGTATTTT. The gene calls are TRBV10-2 and TRBJ2-3; 7 bases agree with TRBD2. The V and J ends lost 3 bases and 4 bases, in that order; junction bases with no gene match: 16. The CDR3 is 18 residues long. The germline V gene encodes CDR1 WSHSY and CDR2 SAAADI.

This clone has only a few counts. The DNA of the CDR3 is TGTGCCAGCAGGACAGGGACAGTCAATGAGCAGTTCTTC. It translates to CASRTGTVNEQFF. The chain links TRBV2 to TRBJ2-1; 7 nucleotides agree with TRBD1. The germline gives CDR1 SNHLY, CDR2 FYNNEI. CDR3 length: 13 amino acids. Trimming took 6 bases from V and 6 from J; bases not matched to a gene: 5.

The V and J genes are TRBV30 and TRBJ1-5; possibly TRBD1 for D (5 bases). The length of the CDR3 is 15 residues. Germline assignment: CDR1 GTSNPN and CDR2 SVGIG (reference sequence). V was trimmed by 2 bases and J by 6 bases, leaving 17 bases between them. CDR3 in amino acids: CAWSLWGGLSQPQHF. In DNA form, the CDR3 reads TGTGCCTGGAGTCTTTGGGGGGGATTAAGTCAGCCCCAGCATTTT.

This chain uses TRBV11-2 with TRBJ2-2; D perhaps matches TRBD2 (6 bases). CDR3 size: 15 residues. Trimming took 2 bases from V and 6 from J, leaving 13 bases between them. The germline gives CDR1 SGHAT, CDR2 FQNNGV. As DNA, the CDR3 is TGTGCCAGCAGCTTATCAGGAGGGCCCGCCGGGGAGCTGTTTTTT. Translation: CASSLSGGPAGELFF.

Here the CDR3 reads CASSQGLAGGPNNEQFF. The CDR3 DNA reads TGCGCCAGCAGCCAAGGGCTAGCGGGAGGGCCCAACAATGAGCAGTTCTTC. V and J are TRBV4-3 and TRBJ2-1; 12 nucleotides line up with TRBD2. This CDR3 is built from 17 residues. With V trimmed by 1 base and J by 5 bases, 6 bases remained unmatched. Germline values: CDR1 LGHNA, CDR2 YSLEER.

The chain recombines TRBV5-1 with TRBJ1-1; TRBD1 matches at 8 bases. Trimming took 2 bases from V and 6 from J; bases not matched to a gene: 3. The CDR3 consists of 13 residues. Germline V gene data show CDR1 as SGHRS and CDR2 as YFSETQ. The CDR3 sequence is CASSFDRGPEAFF. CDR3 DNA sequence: TGCGCCAGCAGCTTTGACAGGGGTCCTGAAGCTTTCTTT.

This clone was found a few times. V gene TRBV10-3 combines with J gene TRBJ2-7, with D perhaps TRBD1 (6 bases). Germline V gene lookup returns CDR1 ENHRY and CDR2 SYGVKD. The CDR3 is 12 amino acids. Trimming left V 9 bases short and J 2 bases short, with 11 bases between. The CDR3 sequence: CAMGTSTYEQYF. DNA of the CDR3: TGTGCCATGGGGACATCGACCTACGAGCAGTACTTC.

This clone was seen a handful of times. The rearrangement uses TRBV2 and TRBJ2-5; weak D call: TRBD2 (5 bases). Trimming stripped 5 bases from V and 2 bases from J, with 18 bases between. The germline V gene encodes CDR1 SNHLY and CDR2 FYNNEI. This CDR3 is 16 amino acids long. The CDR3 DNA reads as TGTGCCAGCAGTCCTGTCGGCCATGGCGGGCAAGAGACCCAGTACTTC. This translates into CASSPVGHGGQETQYF. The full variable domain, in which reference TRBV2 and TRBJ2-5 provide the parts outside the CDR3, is EPEVTQTPSHQVTQMGQEVILRCVPISNHLYFYWYRQILGQKVEFLVSFYNNEISEKSEIFDDQFSVERPDGSNFTLKIRSTKLEDSAMYFCASSPVGHGGQETQYFGPGTRLLVL.

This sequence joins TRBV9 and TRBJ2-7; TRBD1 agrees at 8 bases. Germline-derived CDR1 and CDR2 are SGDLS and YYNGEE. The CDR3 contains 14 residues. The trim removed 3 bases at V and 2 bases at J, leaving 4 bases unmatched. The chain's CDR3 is CASSGRTGPYEQYF. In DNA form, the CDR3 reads TGTGCCAGCAGCGGTCGGACAGGGCCCTACGAGCAGTACTTC.

The DNA for the CDR3 is TGCGCCAGCAACGAAGCGGGAGCTGAGAATGAGCAGTTCTTC. Its translation is CASNEAGAENEQFF. This chain uses TRBV5-1 with TRBJ2-1, with 8 nucleotides matching TRBD2. V was clipped by 6 bases and J by 7 bases; unmatched bases: 9. The CDR3 is 14 residues long. CDR1 SGHRS and CDR2 YFSETQ come from the germline V gene.

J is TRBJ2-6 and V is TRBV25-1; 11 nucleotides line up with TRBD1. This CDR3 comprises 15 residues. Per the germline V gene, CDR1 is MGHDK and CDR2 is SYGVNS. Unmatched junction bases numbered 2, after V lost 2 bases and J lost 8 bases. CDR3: CASSEGDRGTNVLTF. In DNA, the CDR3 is TGTGCCAGCAGTGAAGGGGACAGGGGGACCAACGTCCTGACTTTC.

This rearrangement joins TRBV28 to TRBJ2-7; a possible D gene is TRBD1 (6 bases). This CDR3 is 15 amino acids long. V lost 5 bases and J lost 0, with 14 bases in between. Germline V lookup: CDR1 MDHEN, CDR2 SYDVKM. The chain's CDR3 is CASSVDSGASYEQYF. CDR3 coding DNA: TGTGCCAGCAGTGTGGACAGTGGGGCCTCCTACGAGCAGTACTTC.

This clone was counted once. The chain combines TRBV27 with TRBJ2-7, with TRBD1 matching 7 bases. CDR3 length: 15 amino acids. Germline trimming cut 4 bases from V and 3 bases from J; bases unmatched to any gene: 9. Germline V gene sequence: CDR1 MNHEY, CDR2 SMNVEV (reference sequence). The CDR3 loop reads CASSSDTGVVYEQYF. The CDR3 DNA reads TGTGCCAGCAGTTCCGACACAGGGGTGGTCTACGAGCAGTACTTC.

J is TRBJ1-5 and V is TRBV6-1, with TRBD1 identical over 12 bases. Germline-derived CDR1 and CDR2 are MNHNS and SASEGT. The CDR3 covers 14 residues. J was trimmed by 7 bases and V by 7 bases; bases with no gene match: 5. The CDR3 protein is CASIAGTGGQPQHF. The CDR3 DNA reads TGTGCCAGCATTGCCGGGACAGGGGGCCAGCCCCAGCATTTT.

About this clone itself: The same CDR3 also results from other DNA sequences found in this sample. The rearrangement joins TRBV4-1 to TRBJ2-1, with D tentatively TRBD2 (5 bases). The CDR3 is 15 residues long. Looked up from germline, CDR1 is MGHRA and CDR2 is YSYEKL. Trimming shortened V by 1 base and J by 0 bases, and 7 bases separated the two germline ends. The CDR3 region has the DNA TGCGCCAGCAGCCAAGCAGCGGTCTCCTACAATGAGCAGTTCTTC. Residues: CASSQAAVSYNEQFF.

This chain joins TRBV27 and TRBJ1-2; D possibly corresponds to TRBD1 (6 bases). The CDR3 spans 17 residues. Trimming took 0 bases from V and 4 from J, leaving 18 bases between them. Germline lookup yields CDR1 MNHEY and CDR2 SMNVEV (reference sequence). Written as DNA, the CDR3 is TGTGCCAGCAGTTTATCCCCCTTCGACAGGCCCTCCTATGGCTACACCTTC. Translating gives CASSLSPFDRPSYGYTF.

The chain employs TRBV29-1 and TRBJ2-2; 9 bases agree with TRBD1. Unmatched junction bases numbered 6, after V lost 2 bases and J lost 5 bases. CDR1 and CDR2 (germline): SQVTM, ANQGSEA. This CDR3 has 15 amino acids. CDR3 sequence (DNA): TGCAGCGTTGAACACCGGGACAGGGAAACCGGGGAGCTGTTTTTT. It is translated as CSVEHRDRETGELFF.